Listed below are T cell receptor beta chains from one sample, sequenced in a study of blood T cell repertoires in COVID-19. Profiled with immunoSEQ multiplex PCR; TCRdb holds only in-frame clones, not every one. The sample yields around 440,000 clones, approximately 90% seen once. The sequencing sample was made of peripheral blood. The source is a woman between 45 and 65 years old with COVID-19, enrolled during active disease. Each CDR3 is given with its conserved first and last residue. The D gene is left open where the match is weak. Clone size is given for some rows only: seen once, a few or many times, or a class if the clone is expanded.

CDR3: CAWSVYAGSTDTQYF
DNA: TGTGCCTGGAGTGTCTATGCGGGTAGCACAGATACGCAGTATTTT
V: TRBV30
J: TRBJ2-3
size: .
D: .

CDR3: CASSPPGGGRGTEAFF
DNA: TGTGCCAGCAGCCCTCCTGGGGGCGGCAGGGGGACTGAAGCTTTCTTT
V: TRBV11-2
J: TRBJ1-1
size: .
D: TRBD1

CDR3: CASKLVHSNTGELFF
DNA: TGTGCCAGCAAATTAGTGCATTCGAACACCGGGGAGCTGTTTTTT
V: TRBV2
J: TRBJ2-2
size: .
D: .

CDR3: CASSRLDRGESPLHF
DNA: TGTGCCAGCAGTCGACTCGACAGGGGTGAATCACCCCTCCACTTT
V: TRBV6-5
J: TRBJ1-6
size: once
D: TRBD1

CDR3: CASSSTGSGTEAFF
DNA: TGTGCCAGCAGTTCGACAGGATCTGGGACTGAAGCTTTCTTT
V: TRBV28
J: TRBJ1-1
size: few
D: .

CDR3: CASSHTNKYNSPLHF
DNA: TGCGCCAGCAGCCACACTAACAAATATAATTCACCCCTCCACTTT
V: TRBV5-1
J: TRBJ1-6
size: .
D: .

CDR3: CASSSRDREAF
DNA: TGTGCCAGCAGCTCCCGGGACAGGGAGGCCTTC
V: TRBV7-3
J: TRBJ1-2
size: .
D: TRBD1

CDR3: CAWSSSTGLPTNYGYTF
DNA: TGTGCCTGGAGCTCTTCGACAGGGCTACCTACTAACTATGGCTACACCTTC
V: TRBV30
J: TRBJ1-2
size: .
D: TRBD1

CDR3: CASTEYIGGPGSPLHF
DNA: TGTGCCAGCACTGAGTATATCGGGGGGCCGGGGTCACCCCTCCACTTT
V: TRBV6-1
J: TRBJ1-6
size: .
D: .

CDR3: CASSLGRNTIYF
DNA: TGTGCCAGCAGCTTAGGGCGAAACACCATATATTTT
V: TRBV11-3
J: TRBJ1-3
size: .
D: .

CDR3: CAWSVPVRDSGNTIYF
DNA: TGTGCCTGGAGTGTACCCGTCCGGGACTCTGGAAACACCATATATTTT
V: TRBV30
J: TRBJ1-3
size: .
D: .

CDR3: CASSHPQGGNYGYTF
DNA: TGCGCCAGCAGCCATCCACAGGGGGGGAACTATGGCTACACCTTC
V: TRBV5-1
J: TRBJ1-2
size: .
D: TRBD1